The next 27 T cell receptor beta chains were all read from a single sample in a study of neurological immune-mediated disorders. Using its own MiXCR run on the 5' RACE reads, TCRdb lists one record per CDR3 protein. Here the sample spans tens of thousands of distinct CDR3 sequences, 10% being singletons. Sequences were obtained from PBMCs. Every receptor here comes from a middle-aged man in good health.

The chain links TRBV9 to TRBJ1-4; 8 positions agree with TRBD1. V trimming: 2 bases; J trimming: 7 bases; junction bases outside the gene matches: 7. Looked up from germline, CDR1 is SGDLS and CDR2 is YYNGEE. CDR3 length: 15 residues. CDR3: CASSVGGTGGEKLFF. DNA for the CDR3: TGTGCCAGCAGCGTTGGCGGGACAGGCGGTGAAAAACTGTTTTTT.

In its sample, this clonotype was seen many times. CDR3 coding DNA: TGCGCCAGCAGCTTAGGGTCAGGGGGGAATCAGCCCCAGCATTTT. Amino acids: CASSLGSGGNQPQHF. This rearrangement joins TRBV5-1 to TRBJ1-5, with 7 bases aligning to TRBD1. Losses at the gene ends were 2 bases for V and 4 bases for J; bases not matched to a gene: 6. This CDR3 is built from 15 residues. Germline CDR1 reads SGHRS; CDR2 reads YFSETQ.

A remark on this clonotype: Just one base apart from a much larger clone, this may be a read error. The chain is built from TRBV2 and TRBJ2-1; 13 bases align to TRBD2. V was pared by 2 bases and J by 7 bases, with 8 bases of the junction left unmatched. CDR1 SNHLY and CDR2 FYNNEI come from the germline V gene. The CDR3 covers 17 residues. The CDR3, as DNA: TGTGCCAGCAGTGAAATGGACGGGACTAGCGGGGTTAATGAGCAGTTCTTC. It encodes CASSEMDGTSGVNEQFF. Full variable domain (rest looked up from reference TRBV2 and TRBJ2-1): EPEVTQTPSHQVTQMGQEVILRCVPISNHLYFYWYRQILGQKVEFLVSFYNNEISEKSEIFDDQFSVERPDGSNFTLKIRSTKLEDSAMYFCASSEMDGTSGVNEQFFGPGTRLTVL.

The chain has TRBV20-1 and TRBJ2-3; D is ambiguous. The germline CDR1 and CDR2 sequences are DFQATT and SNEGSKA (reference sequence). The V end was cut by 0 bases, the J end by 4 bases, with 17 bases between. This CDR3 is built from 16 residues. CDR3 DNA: TGCAGTGCTAGAGATTCTTCCGATCAGCCCCCAGATACGCAGTATTTT. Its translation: CSARDSSDQPPDTQYF.

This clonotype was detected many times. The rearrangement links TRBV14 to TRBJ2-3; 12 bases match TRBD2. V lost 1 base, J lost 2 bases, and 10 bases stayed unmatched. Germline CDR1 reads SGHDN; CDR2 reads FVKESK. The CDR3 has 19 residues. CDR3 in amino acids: CASSQGFGGLAGPTDTQYF. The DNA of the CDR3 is TGTGCCAGCAGCCAAGGGTTCGGAGGACTAGCGGGACCCACAGATACGCAGTATTTT.

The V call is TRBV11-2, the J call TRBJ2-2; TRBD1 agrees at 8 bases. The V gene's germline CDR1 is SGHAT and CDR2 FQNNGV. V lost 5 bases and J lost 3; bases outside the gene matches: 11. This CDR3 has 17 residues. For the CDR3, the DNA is TGTGCCAGCAGCAATACCCCGGGACAGGCTCACACCGGGGAGCTGTTTTTT. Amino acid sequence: CASSNTPGQAHTGELFF.

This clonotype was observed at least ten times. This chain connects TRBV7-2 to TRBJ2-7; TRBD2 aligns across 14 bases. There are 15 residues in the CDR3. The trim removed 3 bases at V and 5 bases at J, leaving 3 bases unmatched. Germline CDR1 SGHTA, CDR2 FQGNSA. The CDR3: CASSFGLAGGHEQYF. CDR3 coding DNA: TGTGCCAGCAGCTTCGGACTAGCGGGGGGCCACGAGCAGTACTTC.

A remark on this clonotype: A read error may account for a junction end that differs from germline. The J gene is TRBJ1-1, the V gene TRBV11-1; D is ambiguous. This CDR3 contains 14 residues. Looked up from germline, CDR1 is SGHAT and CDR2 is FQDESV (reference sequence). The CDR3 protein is CASIYRKWVSDAFF. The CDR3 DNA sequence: TGTGCCAGCATCTACCGAAAGTGGGTATCTGACGCTTTCTTT.

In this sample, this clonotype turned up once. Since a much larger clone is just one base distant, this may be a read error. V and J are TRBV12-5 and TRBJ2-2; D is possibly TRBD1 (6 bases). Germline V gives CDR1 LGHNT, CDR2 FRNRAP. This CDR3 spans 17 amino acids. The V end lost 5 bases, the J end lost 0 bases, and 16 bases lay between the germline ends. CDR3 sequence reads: CASGRDKSPSNTGELFF. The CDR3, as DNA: TGTGCTAGTGGTCGGGACAAGAGCCCTTCGAACACCGGGGAGCTGTTTTTT.

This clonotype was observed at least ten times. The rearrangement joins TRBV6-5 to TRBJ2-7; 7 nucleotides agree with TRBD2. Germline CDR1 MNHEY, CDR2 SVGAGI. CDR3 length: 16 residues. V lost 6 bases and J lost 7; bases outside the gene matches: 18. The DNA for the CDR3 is TGTGCCAGCAGCCTAGAGGGTGGGAGGGCCGAGAATGAGCAGTACTTC. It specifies CASSLEGGRAENEQYF.

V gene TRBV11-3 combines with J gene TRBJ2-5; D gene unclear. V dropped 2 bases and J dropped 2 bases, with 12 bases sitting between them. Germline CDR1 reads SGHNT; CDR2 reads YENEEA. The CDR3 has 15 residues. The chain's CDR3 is CASSLFPSPQETQYF. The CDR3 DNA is TGTGCCAGCAGCTTATTCCCTTCCCCACAAGAGACCCAGTACTTC. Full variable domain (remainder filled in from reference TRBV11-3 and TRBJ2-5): EAGVVQSPRYKIIEKKQPVAFWCNPISGHNTLYWYLQNLGQGPELLIRYENEEAVDDSQLPKDRFSAERLKGVDSTLKIQPAELGDSAVYLCASSLFPSPQETQYFGPGTRLLVL.

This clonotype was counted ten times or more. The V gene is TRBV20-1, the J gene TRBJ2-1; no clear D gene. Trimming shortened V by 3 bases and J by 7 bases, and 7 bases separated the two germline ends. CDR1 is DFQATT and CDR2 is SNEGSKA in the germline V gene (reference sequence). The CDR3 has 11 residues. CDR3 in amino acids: CSASRLNEQFF. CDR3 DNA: TGCAGTGCTAGCCGCCTAAATGAGCAGTTCTTC.

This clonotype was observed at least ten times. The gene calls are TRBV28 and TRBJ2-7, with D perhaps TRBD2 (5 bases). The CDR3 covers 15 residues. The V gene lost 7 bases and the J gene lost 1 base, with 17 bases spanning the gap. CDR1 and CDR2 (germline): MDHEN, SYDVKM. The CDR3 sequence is CASIPSPEGSYEQYF. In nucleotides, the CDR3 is TGTGCCAGCATCCCTTCCCCAGAGGGTTCCTACGAGCAGTACTTC. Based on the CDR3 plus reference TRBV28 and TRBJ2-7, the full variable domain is DVKVTQSSRYLVKRTGEKVFLECVQDMDHENMFWYRQDPGLGLRLIYFSYDVKMKEKGDIPEGYSVSREKKERFSLILESASTNQTSMYLCASIPSPEGSYEQYFGPGTRLTVT.

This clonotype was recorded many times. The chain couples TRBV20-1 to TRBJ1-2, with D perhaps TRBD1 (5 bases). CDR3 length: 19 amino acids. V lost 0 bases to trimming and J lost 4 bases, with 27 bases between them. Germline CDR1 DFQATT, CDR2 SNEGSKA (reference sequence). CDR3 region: CSARDRKGTGGPPLYGYTF. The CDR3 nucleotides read TGCAGTGCTAGAGATCGTAAGGGTACGGGGGGTCCCCCCCTCTATGGCTACACCTTC.

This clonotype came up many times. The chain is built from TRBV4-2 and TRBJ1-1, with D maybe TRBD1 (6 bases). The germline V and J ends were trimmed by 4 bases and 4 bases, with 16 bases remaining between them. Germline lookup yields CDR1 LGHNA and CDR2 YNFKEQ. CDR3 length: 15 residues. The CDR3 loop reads CASSLPGTSGTEAFF. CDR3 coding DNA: TGTGCCAGCAGCCTTCCCGGGACATCGGGCACTGAAGCTTTCTTT.

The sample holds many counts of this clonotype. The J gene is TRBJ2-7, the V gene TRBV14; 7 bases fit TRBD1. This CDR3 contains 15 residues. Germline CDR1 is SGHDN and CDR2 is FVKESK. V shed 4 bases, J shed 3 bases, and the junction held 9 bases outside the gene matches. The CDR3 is CASSRGQIVNYEQYF. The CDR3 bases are TGTGCCAGCAGCCGGGGACAGATTGTAAACTACGAGCAGTACTTC.

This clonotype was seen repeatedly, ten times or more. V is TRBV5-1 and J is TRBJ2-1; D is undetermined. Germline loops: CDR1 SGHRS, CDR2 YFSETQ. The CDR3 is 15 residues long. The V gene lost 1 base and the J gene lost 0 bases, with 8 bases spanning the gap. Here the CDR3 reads CASSLTWGSYNEQFF. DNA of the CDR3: TGCGCCAGCAGCTTGACCTGGGGCTCCTACAATGAGCAGTTCTTC. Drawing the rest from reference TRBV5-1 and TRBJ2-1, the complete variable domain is KAGVTQTPRYLIKTRGQQVTLSCSPISGHRSVSWYQQTPGQGLQFLFEYFSETQRNKGNFPGRFSGRQFSNSRSEMNVSTLELGDSALYLCASSLTWGSYNEQFFGPGTRLTVL.

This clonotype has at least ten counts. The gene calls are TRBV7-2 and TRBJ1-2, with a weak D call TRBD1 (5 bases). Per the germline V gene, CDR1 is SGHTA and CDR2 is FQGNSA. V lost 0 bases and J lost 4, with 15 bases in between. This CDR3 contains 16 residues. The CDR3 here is CASSLALPGLSYGYTF. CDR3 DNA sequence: TGTGCCAGCAGCTTAGCTCTTCCAGGGTTGAGCTATGGCTACACCTTC.

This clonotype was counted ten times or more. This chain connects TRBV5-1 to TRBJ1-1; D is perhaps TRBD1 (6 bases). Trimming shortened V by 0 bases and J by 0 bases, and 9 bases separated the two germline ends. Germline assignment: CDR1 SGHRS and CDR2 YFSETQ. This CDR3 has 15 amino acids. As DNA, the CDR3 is TGCGCCAGCAGCTTGGTGGGACAAGTGAACACTGAAGCTTTCTTT. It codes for CASSLVGQVNTEAFF. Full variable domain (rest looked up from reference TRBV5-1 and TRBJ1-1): KAGVTQTPRYLIKTRGQQVTLSCSPISGHRSVSWYQQTPGQGLQFLFEYFSETQRNKGNFPGRFSGRQFSNSRSEMNVSTLELGDSALYLCASSLVGQVNTEAFFGQGTRLTVV.

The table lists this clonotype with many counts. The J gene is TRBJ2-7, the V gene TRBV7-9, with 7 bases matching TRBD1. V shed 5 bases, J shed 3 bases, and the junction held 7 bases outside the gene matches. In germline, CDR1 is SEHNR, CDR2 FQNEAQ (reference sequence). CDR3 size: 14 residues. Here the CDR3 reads CASSPTTGNYEQYF. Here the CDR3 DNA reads TGTGCCAGCAGCCCCACGACAGGGAACTACGAGCAGTACTTC.

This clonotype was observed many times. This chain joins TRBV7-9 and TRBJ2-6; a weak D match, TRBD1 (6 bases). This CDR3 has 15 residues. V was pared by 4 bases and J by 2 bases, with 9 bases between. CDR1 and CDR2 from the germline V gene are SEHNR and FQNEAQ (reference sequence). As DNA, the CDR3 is TGTGCCAGCAGCTCCCAGGGGCCTGGGGCCAACGTCCTGACTTTC. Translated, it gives CASSSQGPGANVLTF. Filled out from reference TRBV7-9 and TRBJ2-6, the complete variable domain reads DTGVSQNPRHKITKRGQNVTFRCDPISEHNRLYWYRQTLGQGPEFLTYFQNEAQLEKSRLLSDRFSAERPKGSFSTLEIQRTEQGDSAMYLCASSSQGPGANVLTFGAGSRLTVL.

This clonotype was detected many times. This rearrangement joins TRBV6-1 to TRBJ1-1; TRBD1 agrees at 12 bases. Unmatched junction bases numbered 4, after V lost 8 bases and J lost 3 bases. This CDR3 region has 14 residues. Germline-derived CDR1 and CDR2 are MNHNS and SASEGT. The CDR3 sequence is CASGGTGGYTEAFF. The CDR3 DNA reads TGTGCCAGCGGGGGGACAGGGGGCTACACTGAAGCTTTCTTT.

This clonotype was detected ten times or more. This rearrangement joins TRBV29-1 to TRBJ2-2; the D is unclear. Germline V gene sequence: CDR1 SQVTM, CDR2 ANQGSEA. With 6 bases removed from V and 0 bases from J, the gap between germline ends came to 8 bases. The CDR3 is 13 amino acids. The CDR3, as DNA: TGCAGCGTGCGCGTCGCGAACACCGGGGAGCTGTTTTTT. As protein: CSVRVANTGELFF.

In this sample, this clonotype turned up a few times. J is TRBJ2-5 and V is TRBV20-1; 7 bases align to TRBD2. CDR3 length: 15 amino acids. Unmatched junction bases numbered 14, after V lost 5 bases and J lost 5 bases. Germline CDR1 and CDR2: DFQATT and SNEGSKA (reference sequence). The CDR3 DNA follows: TGCAGTGCTGGTCCGGGGCTAGCGGAATGGGAGACCCAGTACTTC. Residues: CSAGPGLAEWETQYF.

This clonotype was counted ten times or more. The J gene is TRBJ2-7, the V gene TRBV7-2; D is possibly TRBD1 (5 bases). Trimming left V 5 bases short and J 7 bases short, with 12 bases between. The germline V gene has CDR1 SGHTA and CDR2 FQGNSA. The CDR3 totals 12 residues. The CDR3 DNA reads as TGTGCCAGCAGCATCAGGGTGGGAGAGCAGTACTTC. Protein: CASSIRVGEQYF. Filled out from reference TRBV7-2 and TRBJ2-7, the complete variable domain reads GAGVSQSPSNKVTEKGKDVELRCDPISGHTALYWYRQSLGQGLEFLIYFQGNSAPDKSGLPSDRFSAERTGGSVSTLTIQRTQQEDSAVYLCASSIRVGEQYFGPGTRLTVT.

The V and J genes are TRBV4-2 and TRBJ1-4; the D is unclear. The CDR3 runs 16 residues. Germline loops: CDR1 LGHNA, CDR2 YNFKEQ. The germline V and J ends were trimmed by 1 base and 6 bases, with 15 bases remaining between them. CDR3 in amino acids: CASSQARGGSDEKLFF. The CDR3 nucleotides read TGTGCCAGCAGCCAAGCGCGGGGAGGGTCGGATGAAAAACTGTTTTTT.

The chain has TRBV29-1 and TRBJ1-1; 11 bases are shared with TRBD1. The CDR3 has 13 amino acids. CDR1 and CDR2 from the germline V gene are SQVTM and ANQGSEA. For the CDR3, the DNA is TGCAGTGGGGACAGGGGGACGAACACTGAAGCTTTCTTT. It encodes CSGDRGTNTEAFF.